This T cell receptor beta chain was captured in a study of blood T cell repertoires in COVID-19. This clone was seen a handful of times. In the original workflow: How many nucleated cells were present was estimated from reference gene primer amplification. Assay used: immunoSEQ multiplex PCR; TCRdb lists only in-frame clones, some missing. That table furnishes V, J and clone size, whereas the DNA furnished D and trimming. The table includes 35,000 to 45,000 clones, 90% detected once. This TCR derives from a man aged 45-65 years with active COVID-19. Sample: peripheral blood.

CDR3 sequence (DNA): TGTGCCAGCAGCTTGGGACAGGGAAGCGGCTACACCTTC. Translation gives CASSLGQGSGYTF. The rearrangement uses TRBV5-6 and TRBJ1-2, with TRBD1 identical over 7 bases. Germline loops: CDR1 SGHDT, CDR2 YYEEEE. This CDR3 is 13 amino acids long. The J segment lost 8 bases and the V segment lost 0 bases, leaving 4 bases of the junction unmatched.